This entry describes one TCR beta chain. The data are from a study of blood T cell repertoires in COVID-19. The wider study: COVID-19 samples from acute and convalescent phases originated in the United States, Italy and Spain. Sample material is recorded as cDNA or gDNA derived from T cells, B-cell-depleted T cells, or PBMCs.

Methods used by the authors: Estimated nucleated cell counts came from reference gene primer amplification. The data were produced by immunoSEQ multiplex PCR, yet TCRdb's version contains in-frame clones alone and is incomplete. D and trimming were read from the DNA, whereas the V and J calls and clone size are those reported in that table. The table has 250,000 to 300,000 clones, 65% to 90% seen once. CDR1 is SGHTA, CDR2 FQGNSA, per germline. V dropped 4 bases and J dropped 6; count of bases not matched to a gene: 7. This CDR3 has 15 residues. Sequenced: peripheral blood. This chain uses TRBV7-2 with TRBJ2-5, with 11 nucleotides matching TRBD2. This TCR derives from a man between 45 and 60 years old with active or convalescent COVID-19. DNA for the CDR3: TGTGCCAGCAGCTGGGATAGCGGGAGGGCGAAGACCCAGTACTTC. Its protein is CASSWDSGRAKTQYF.